Each of the 18 T cell receptor beta chains below was sequenced from the same sample in a study of CD8 T cells in Susac syndrome (dated by TCRdb to the late 2010s). Library preparation was by the immunoSEQ multiplex PCR assay. RNA was extracted using the RNeasy kit, and roughly 0.5 to 1 ug of the RNA was reverse transcribed with random hexamers. Clones were called with MiXCR by TCRdb after fastp trimmed the public reads at Q25, and only in-frame beta chains were retained. Each CDR3 protein gets just one entry, which takes the most common genes and DNA from the rows behind it. This sample is represented by under 150,000 distinct CDR3 sequences; about 93% of them were singletons. The ten largest make up approximately 0.3% of the sample. Sequencing input: CD8+ T cells from PBMCs. The receptor set was obtained from a human donor in good health.

The rearrangement uses TRBV27 and TRBJ2-7; D is undetermined. Germline lookup yields CDR1 MNHEY and CDR2 SMNVEV (reference sequence). Trimming pared 2 bases from V and 6 bases from J, leaving 11 bases between. The length of the CDR3 is 13 residues. This chain's CDR3 is CASSLKGPIEQYF. The CDR3 nucleotides read TGTGCCAGCAGTTTAAAGGGTCCGATCGAGCAGTACTTC.

The rearrangement links TRBV19 to TRBJ2-1; D assignment may be TRBD1 or TRBD2 (6 bases each). V shed 6 bases and J shed 9 bases, with 21 bases lying between them. Germline V gene lookup returns CDR1 LNHDA and CDR2 SQIVND (reference sequence). The CDR3 spans 15 residues. CDR3 residues: CASSLPGAGRGEQFF. The CDR3 DNA reads TGTGCCAGTAGCCTTCCGGGGGCGGGGCGCGGTGAGCAGTTCTTC.

The V and J genes are TRBV29-1 and TRBJ1-2; D might be TRBD1 (5 bases). Germline V gene data show CDR1 as SQVTM and CDR2 as ANQGSEA. CDR3 length equals 12 residues. With 3 bases removed from V and 5 bases from J, the gap between germline ends came to 10 bases. This chain's CDR3 is CSVDPRGYGYTF. CDR3 bases: TGCAGCGTTGACCCTAGGGGTTATGGCTACACCTTC.

The genes are TRBV15 and TRBJ2-2; TRBD1 aligns across 9 bases. This CDR3 is built from 13 residues. Germline lookup yields CDR1 LNHNV and CDR2 YYDKDF (reference sequence). V gave up 6 bases and J gave up 6 bases; unmatched junction bases: 2. The CDR3: CATSNRGPGELFF. CDR3 coding DNA: TGTGCCACCAGTAACAGGGGGCCCGGGGAGCTGTTTTTT.

This chain connects TRBV5-1 to TRBJ2-3, with D uncertain. In germline, CDR1 is SGHRS, CDR2 YFSETQ. This CDR3 contains 14 residues. The ends were cut back, 3 bases at V and 3 bases at J, with 11 bases in the middle. CDR3 amino acids: CASSSGSDTDTQYF. CDR3 nucleotides: TGCGCCAGCAGCTCCGGGTCCGATACAGATACGCAGTATTTT.

This clonotype was observed once. The chain links TRBV30 to TRBJ2-5; D unresolved. Trimming left V 3 bases short and J 1 base short, with 9 bases between. The germline gives CDR1 GTSNPN, CDR2 SVGIG (reference sequence). The CDR3 covers 13 residues. The CDR3 protein is CAWRDGPQETQYF. Here the CDR3 DNA reads TGTGCCTGGAGGGACGGGCCCCAAGAGACCCAGTACTTC.

The CDR3 DNA sequence: TGCAGTGCTAGAGATCTAGCGGAAACCACAGATACGCAGTATTTT. Its protein product is CSARDLAETTDTQYF. The chain employs TRBV20-1 and TRBJ2-3; 7 bases are a match to TRBD2. After removal of 0 bases from V and 2 bases from J, the junction contained 5 bases not matched to a gene. The CDR3 loop spans 15 amino acids. Germline V CDR1 and CDR2: DFQATT, SNEGSKA (reference sequence).

This clonotype was counted once. For the CDR3, the DNA is TGTGCCAGCAGCGTAACCCGGGAGGGGGGCACAGATACGCAGTATTTT. Translation: CASSVTREGGTDTQYF. The rearrangement links TRBV9 to TRBJ2-3, with 8 bases matching TRBD2. The CDR3 is 16 amino acids. J gave up 1 base and V 1 base, and 5 bases lay outside the gene matches. The germline V gene encodes CDR1 SGDLS and CDR2 YYNGEE.

This chain links TRBV4-2 with TRBJ2-1; 8 bases are shared with TRBD2. The trim removed 1 base at V and 4 bases at J, leaving 6 bases unmatched. This CDR3 contains 16 residues. Germline lookup yields CDR1 LGHNA and CDR2 YNFKEQ. The CDR3 DNA sequence: TGTGCCAGCAGCCAAGTGGCTAGCGGGCTTTACAATGAGCAGTTCTTC. Translation: CASSQVASGLYNEQFF.

The chain combines TRBV29-1 with TRBJ1-1; D remains unclear. V was shortened by 7 bases and J by 3 bases, with 6 bases between the two germline ends. CDR1 and CDR2 from the germline V gene are SQVTM and ANQGSEA. The CDR3 spans 10 residues. The CDR3, as DNA: TGCAGCGGACTGGACACTGAAGCTTTCTTT. Translating it yields CSGLDTEAFF.

This chain links TRBV20-1 with TRBJ2-4, with 13 positions matching TRBD2. CDR3 length equals 20 residues. V lost 3 bases, J lost 0 bases, and 14 bases stayed unmatched. Germline V gives CDR1 DFQATT, CDR2 SNEGSKA (reference sequence). The DNA of the CDR3 is TGCAGTGCTAGTCCCAGGACTAGCGGGAGCGAGGGGTTAGCCAAAAACATTCAGTACTTC. It translates to CSASPRTSGSEGLAKNIQYF.

J is TRBJ2-3 and V is TRBV30; 7 positions match TRBD2. The length of the CDR3 is 14 residues. With 2 bases clipped from V and 3 bases from J, the junction kept 5 bases outside the gene matches. Germline V CDR1 and CDR2: GTSNPN, SVGIG (reference sequence). CDR3 bases: TGTGCCTGGAGTCTCGTTAGCGGGACAGATACGCAGTATTTT. Protein product: CAWSLVSGTDTQYF.

This sequence joins TRBV5-6 and TRBJ1-1; TRBD1 matches at 8 bases. The CDR3 length is 13 residues. Germline CDR1 and CDR2: SGHDT and YYEEEE. V trimming: 3 bases; J trimming: 7 bases; junction bases outside the gene matches: 5. CDR3 sequence: CASSSSDRGEAFF. The DNA for the CDR3 is TGTGCCAGCAGCTCGTCAGACAGGGGTGAAGCTTTCTTT.

The rearrangement links TRBV5-1 to TRBJ2-7; D uncertain. Deletions cut 4 bases from V and 0 bases from J, with 8 bases between. The germline V gene has CDR1 SGHRS and CDR2 YFSETQ. This CDR3 has 13 residues. In nucleotides, the CDR3 is TGCGCCAGCAGCATAGCTCTCTCCTACGAGCAGTACTTC. Its protein is CASSIALSYEQYF.

The V gene is TRBV9, the J gene TRBJ1-2; D gene unclear. CDR3 size: 13 residues. Germline CDR1 SGDLS, CDR2 YYNGEE. Trimming shortened V by 0 bases and J by 8 bases, and 11 bases separated the two germline ends. CDR3 in DNA: TGTGCCAGCAGCGTAGCTTGGGCAGACGGCTACACCTTC. The encoded protein is CASSVAWADGYTF.

The chain links TRBV6-5 to TRBJ1-5, with unresolved D. V shed 2 bases and J shed 2 bases, with 10 bases lying between them. There are 15 residues in the CDR3. The germline V gene encodes CDR1 MNHEY and CDR2 SVGAGI. The CDR3 here is CASSYGREGNQPQHF. The CDR3 DNA sequence: TGTGCCAGCAGTTACGGGAGGGAAGGCAATCAGCCCCAGCATTTT.

The chain's CDR3 is CASTNLAGYEQYF. The CDR3 nucleotides are TGTGCCAGCACAAATCTAGCGGGCTACGAGCAGTACTTC. This sequence joins TRBV27 and TRBJ2-7; 8 positions agree with TRBD2. With V trimmed by 7 bases and J by 3 bases, 5 bases remained unmatched. CDR1 and CDR2 (germline): MNHEY, SMNVEV (reference sequence). This CDR3 contains 13 residues.

The V gene is TRBV28, the J gene TRBJ1-2; D possibly corresponds to TRBD1 (5 bases). Looked up from germline, CDR1 is MDHEN and CDR2 is SYDVKM. The CDR3 contains 13 residues. Trimming cost V 5 bases and J 7 bases, with 14 bases left between them. The CDR3 reads CASSGSPRGGYTF. Here the CDR3 DNA reads TGTGCCAGCAGTGGGAGCCCGAGGGGTGGCTACACCTTC.